This T cell receptor beta chain was identified during a study of OX40 agonist ivuxolimab in advanced cancers. Trimming took off 1 base at V and 6 bases at J, with 11 bases between the two ends. Germline assignment: CDR1 SGHDT and CDR2 YYEEEE. The CDR3 consists of 14 residues. Sequencing was performed with immunoSEQ multiplex PCR; in TCRdb, only in-frame clones are kept and a portion is missing. The table includes about 33,000 clones, roughly 90% detected once. The TCR comes from an adult with an advanced solid tumor such as melanoma, head and neck, liver or kidney cancer. Here the sequenced sample was CD4+ or CD8+ T cells sorted from blood, taken in a trial of the OX40 agonist ivuxolimab. The J gene is TRBJ1-5, the V gene TRBV5-6; perhaps TRBD1 as D (6 bases). CDR3 residues: CASSLHRVGQPQHF. The CDR3 nucleotides are TGTGCCAGCAGCTTGCACAGGGTGGGTCAGCCCCAGCATTTT.